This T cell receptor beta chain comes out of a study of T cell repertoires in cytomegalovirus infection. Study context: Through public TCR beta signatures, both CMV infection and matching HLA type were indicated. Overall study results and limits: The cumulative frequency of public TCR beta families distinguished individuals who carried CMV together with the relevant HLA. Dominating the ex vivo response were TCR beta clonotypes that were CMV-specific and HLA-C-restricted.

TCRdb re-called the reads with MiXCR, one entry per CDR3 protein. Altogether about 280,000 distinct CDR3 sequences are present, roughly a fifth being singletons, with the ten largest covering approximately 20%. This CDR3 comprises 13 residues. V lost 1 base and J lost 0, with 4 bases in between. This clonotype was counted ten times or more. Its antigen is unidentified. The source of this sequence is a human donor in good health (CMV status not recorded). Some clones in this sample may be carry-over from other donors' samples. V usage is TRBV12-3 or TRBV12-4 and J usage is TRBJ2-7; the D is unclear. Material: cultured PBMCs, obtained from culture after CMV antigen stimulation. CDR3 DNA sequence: TGTGCCAGCAGTTTAGGGTCCTCCTACGAGCAGTACGTC. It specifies CASSLGSSYEQYV.